A single sample gave rise to the 12 T cell receptor beta chains below, sequenced in a study of hypomethylating agent response in myelodysplastic syndrome (dated by TCRdb to about 2021). Library generation was performed with the immunoSEQ multiplex PCR assay. Imported from immuneACCESS, the table was reduced by TCRdb to in-frame sequences with V and J called. These copies leave out some clones; in studies compared against another copy, an unresolved V gene accounts for under half, and the cause of the remainder is not known. This sample comprises some 9,600 clones, 83% of them detected only once. Together, the top ten hold around 4.1% of the sample. The sample consisted of bone marrow, taken before or after starting hypomethylating agent treatment for myelodysplastic syndrome (not recorded which). The receptors derive from a human donor with myelodysplastic syndrome.

V usage is TRBV5-5 and J usage is TRBJ1-1; the D is unclear. Germline V lookup: CDR1 SGHKS, CDR2 YYEKEE (reference sequence). Trimming took 5 bases from V and 0 from J, leaving 8 bases between them. This CDR3 is 13 amino acids long. CDR3 residues: CASSPTMNTEAFF. In DNA, the CDR3 is TGTGCCAGCAGTCCAACTATGAACACTGAAGCTTTCTTT.

The rearrangement links TRBV6-5 to TRBJ1-1; D is ambiguous. Trimming removed 7 bases at V and 4 bases at J, with 13 bases between. This CDR3 has 13 amino acids. Germline CDR1 and CDR2: MNHEY and SVGAGI. This CDR3 is CASTYGGGTEAFF. CDR3 DNA sequence: TGTGCCAGCACCTACGGAGGAGGCACTGAAGCTTTCTTT.

V is TRBV11-3 and J is TRBJ2-7; 7 bases are a match to TRBD2. The CDR3 has 15 residues. V trimming: 5 bases; J trimming: 3 bases; junction bases outside the gene matches: 10. Germline V gene lookup returns CDR1 SGHNT and CDR2 YENEEA. The CDR3 bases are TGTGCCAGCAGCACCCCGGGGGGACCTTACTACGAGCAGTACTTC. Encoded protein: CASSTPGGPYYEQYF.

The rearrangement joins TRBV11-3 to TRBJ2-1; D perhaps matches TRBD1 (5 bases). The V end lost 0 bases, the J end lost 2 bases, and 8 bases lay between the germline ends. This CDR3 spans 15 amino acids. Germline V gene data show CDR1 as SGHNT and CDR2 as YENEEA. CDR3 loop: CASSLEGVTYNEQFF. CDR3 nucleotides: TGTGCCAGCAGCTTAGAAGGGGTGACCTACAATGAGCAGTTCTTC.

This rearrangement joins TRBV14 to TRBJ2-7; 7 bases are a match to TRBD1. Germline V gives CDR1 SGHDN, CDR2 FVKESK. CDR3 length equals 17 residues. V shed 3 bases, J shed 0 bases, and the junction held 11 bases outside the gene matches. CDR3 nucleotides: TGTGCCAGCAGCCATGGAAAAACAGGGGTCAGCTCCTACGAGCAGTACTTC. It yields the protein CASSHGKTGVSSYEQYF.

The chain links TRBV5-4 to TRBJ2-3; D ambiguous. V dropped 0 bases and J dropped 3 bases, with 5 bases sitting between them. The CDR3 covers 13 residues. Germline V gene sequence: CDR1 SGHNT, CDR2 YYREEE (reference sequence). CDR3: CASSLEKTDTQYF. In DNA form, the CDR3 reads TGTGCCAGCAGCTTGGAAAAGACAGATACGCAGTATTTT.

This clone was counted a single time. This chain links TRBV6-5 with TRBJ2-7; perhaps TRBD1 as D (5 bases). The germline V gene encodes CDR1 MNHEY and CDR2 SVGAGI. The CDR3 covers 14 residues. Deletions cut 6 bases from V and 1 base from J, with 13 bases between. This CDR3 is CASRTDRNSYEQYF. DNA for the CDR3: TGTGCCAGCAGGACCGACAGAAATTCCTACGAGCAGTACTTC.

This clone appeared a single time. This sequence joins TRBV7-9 and TRBJ2-7; unclear D gene. Trimming removed 7 bases from V and 0 bases from J, with 10 bases in between. Germline V lookup: CDR1 SEHNR, CDR2 FQNEAQ (reference sequence). The CDR3 contains 13 residues. The chain's CDR3 is CASTRVGSYEQYF. The DNA of the CDR3 is TGTGCCAGCACCCGCGTGGGCTCCTACGAGCAGTACTTC.

J is TRBJ2-2 and V is TRBV14, with 10 bases that match TRBD2. Germline CDR1 and CDR2: SGHDN and FVKESK. The CDR3 runs 19 residues. V trimming: 0 bases; J trimming: 5 bases; junction bases outside the gene matches: 12. The CDR3 DNA is TGTGCCAGCAGCCAAGATCTTCCTAGCGGGGGAGGATGGACCGGGGAGCTGTTTTTT. Its translation: CASSQDLPSGGGWTGELFF.

With regard to this clone: At one boundary the junction diverges from the germline segment, which might be a read error. This sample also contains other DNA sequences that code for the same CDR3. This rearrangement joins TRBV27 to TRBJ2-7, with D possibly matching TRBD1 (6 bases). The CDR3 contains 13 residues. The germline V gene has CDR1 MNHEY and CDR2 SMNVEV (reference sequence). This CDR3 is CASSLNRAYEQYF. CDR3 bases: TGTGCCAGCAGTTTGAACAGGGCCTATGAGCAGTACTTC.

The CDR3 DNA reads TGTGCCAGCTCCTTTTCGGGGGCCGATGGCTACACCTTC. It yields the protein CASSFSGADGYTF. The J gene is TRBJ1-2, the V gene TRBV18, with D tentatively TRBD1 (6 bases). This CDR3 contains 13 residues. V was pared by 6 bases and J by 6 bases, with 14 bases between. The germline V gene has CDR1 KGHSH and CDR2 LQKENI.

The chain has TRBV15 and TRBJ1-1, with 8 bases that match TRBD1. Germline CDR1 LNHNV, CDR2 YYDKDF (reference sequence). This CDR3 is 14 amino acids long. V lost 6 bases, J lost 1 base, and 4 bases stayed unmatched. CDR3 sequence (DNA): TGTGCCACCAGAAGGACAGGGCAGAACACTGAAGCTTTCTTT. The encoded protein is CATRRTGQNTEAFF.